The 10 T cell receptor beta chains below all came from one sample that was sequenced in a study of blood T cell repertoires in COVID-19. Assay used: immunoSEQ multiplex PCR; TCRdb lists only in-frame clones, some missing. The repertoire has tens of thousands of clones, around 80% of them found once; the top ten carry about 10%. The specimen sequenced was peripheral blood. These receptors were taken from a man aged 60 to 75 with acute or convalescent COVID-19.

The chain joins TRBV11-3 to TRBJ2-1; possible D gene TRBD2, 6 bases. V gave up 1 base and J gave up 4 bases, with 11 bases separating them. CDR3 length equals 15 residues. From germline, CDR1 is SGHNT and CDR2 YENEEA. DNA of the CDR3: TGTGCCAGCAGCTTAGGGGGGGACCTTTACAATGAGCAGTTCTTC. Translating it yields CASSLGGDLYNEQFF.

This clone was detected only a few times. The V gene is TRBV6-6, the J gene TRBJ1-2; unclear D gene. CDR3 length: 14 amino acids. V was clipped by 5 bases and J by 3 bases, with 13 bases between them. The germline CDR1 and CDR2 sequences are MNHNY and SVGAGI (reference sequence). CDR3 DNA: TGTGCCAGCAGTCCCCGGGGTCCCTACTATGGCTACACCTTC. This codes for CASSPRGPYYGYTF.

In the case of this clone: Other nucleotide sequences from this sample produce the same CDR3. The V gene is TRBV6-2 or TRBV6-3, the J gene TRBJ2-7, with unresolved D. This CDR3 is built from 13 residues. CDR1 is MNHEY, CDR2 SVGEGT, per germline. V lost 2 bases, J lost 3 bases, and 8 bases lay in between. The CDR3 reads CASSYGTNYEQYF. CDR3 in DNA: TGTGCCAGCAGTTACGGCACCAACTACGAGCAGTACTTC.

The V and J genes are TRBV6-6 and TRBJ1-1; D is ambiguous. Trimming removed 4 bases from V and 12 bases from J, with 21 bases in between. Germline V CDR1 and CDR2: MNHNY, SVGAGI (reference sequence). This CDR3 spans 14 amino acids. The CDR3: CASSSTRGVAGTFF. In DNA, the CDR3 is TGTGCCAGCAGTTCCACCCGCGGGGTTGCCGGGACTTTCTTT.

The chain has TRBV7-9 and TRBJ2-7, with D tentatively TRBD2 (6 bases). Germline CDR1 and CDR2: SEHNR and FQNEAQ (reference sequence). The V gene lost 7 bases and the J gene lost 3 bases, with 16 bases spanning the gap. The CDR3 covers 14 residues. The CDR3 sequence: CASTDGGRNYEQYF. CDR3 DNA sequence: TGTGCCAGCACCGATGGGGGGAGGAACTACGAGCAGTACTTC.

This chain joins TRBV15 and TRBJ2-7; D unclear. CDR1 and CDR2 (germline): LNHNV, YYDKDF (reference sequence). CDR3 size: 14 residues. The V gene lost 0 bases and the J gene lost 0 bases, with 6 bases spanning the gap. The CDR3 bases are TGTGCCACCAGCAGAGAGGCCAGCTCCTACGAGCAGTACTTC. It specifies CATSREASSYEQYF.

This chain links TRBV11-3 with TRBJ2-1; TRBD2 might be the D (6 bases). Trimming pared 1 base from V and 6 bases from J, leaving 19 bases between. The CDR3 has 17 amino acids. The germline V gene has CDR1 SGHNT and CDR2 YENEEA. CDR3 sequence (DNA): TGTGCCAGCAGCTTAGGGAGGGGCCGGGGCCGGGGCAATGAGCAGTTCTTC. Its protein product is CASSLGRGRGRGNEQFF.

CDR3 residues: CASTSSGTMNTEAFF. The CDR3 nucleotides are TGTGCCAGCACTAGTTCCGGGACTATGAACACTGAAGCTTTCTTT. The chain links TRBV28 to TRBJ1-1; TRBD1 might be the D (5 bases). V was clipped by 7 bases and J by 0 bases, with 15 bases between them. CDR3 length: 15 residues. The V gene's germline CDR1 is MDHEN and CDR2 SYDVKM.

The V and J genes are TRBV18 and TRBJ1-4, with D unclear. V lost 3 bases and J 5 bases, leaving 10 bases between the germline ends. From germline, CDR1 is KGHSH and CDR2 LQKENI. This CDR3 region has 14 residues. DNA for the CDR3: TGTGCCAGCTCACCGAATGGCGGAAATGAAAAACTGTTTTTT. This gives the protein CASSPNGGNEKLFF.

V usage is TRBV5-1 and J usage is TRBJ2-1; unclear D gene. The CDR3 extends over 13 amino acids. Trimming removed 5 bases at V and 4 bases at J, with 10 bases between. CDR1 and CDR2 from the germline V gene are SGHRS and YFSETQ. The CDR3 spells CASRFDLYNEQFF. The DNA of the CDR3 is TGCGCCAGCAGGTTCGACTTGTACAATGAGCAGTTCTTC. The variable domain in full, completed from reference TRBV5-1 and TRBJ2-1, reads KAGVTQTPRYLIKTRGQQVTLSCSPISGHRSVSWYQQTPGQGLQFLFEYFSETQRNKGNFPGRFSGRQFSNSRSEMNVSTLELGDSALYLCASRFDLYNEQFFGPGTRLTVL.